The table lists the clone carrying this T cell receptor (beta chain) with a count of one. These data belong to a study of shared clonotypes between healthy human individuals. Every subset's genomic DNA went evenly onto several immunoSEQ plates. The protocol was immunoSEQ multiplex PCR, while the TCRdb copy is restricted to in-frame clones and leaves out a portion. Here the sample spans about 320,000 clones, around 87% being singletons. Germline-derived CDR1 and CDR2 are GTSNPN and SVGIG (reference sequence). Between the trimmed V and J ends, which lost 5 bases and 7 bases, there was a span of 15 bases. The CDR3 is 13 residues long.

Sequenced sample: memory CD8+ T cells sorted from blood. The subset was: CD45RO+ cells pooled with CCR7-negative TemRA cells. The clonotype originates from a young man in good health. V is TRBV30 and J is TRBJ2-1; no clear D gene. The CDR3 loop reads CAWAELQSNEQFF. In DNA form, the CDR3 reads TGTGCCTGGGCGGAACTACAGTCTAATGAGCAGTTCTTC. The full variable domain, its missing parts supplied by reference TRBV30 and TRBJ2-1, is SQTIHQWPATLVQPVGSPLSLECTVEGTSNPNLYWYRQAAGRGLQLLFYSVGIGQISSEVPQNLSASRPQDRQFILSSKKLLLSDSGFYLCAWAELQSNEQFFGPGTRLTVL.